This T cell receptor (beta chain) was identified during a study of CD8 T cells in Susac syndrome. Worth noting for this clonotype: The antigen remains undetermined.

TCR beta from blood CD8+ and CD4+ T cells was sequenced. Included as multiple sclerosis controls were treatment-naive patients who had stable or active relapsing-remitting disease. V shed 4 bases, J shed 3 bases, and the junction held 6 bases outside the gene matches. The V gene's germline CDR1 is SGHVS and CDR2 FNYEAQ. The CDR3 is 16 residues long. Study observations and caveats: Only a relatively small number of individuals were included in the TCR sequencing and HLA analysis.

Reverse transcription of about 0.45 to 1 ug RNA was carried out with random hexamers. With immunoSEQ multiplex PCR, TCR beta CDR3 was amplified across 54 Vbeta and 13 Jbeta. TCRdb processed the immunoSEQ multiplex PCR reads anew with MiXCR; each CDR3 protein has one entry. The table shows hundreds of thousands of distinct CDR3 sequences, with more than 85% occurring only once. The chain is built from TRBV7-6 and TRBJ2-2; 9 nucleotides line up with TRBD1. The clonotype was recovered from a human donor with multiple sclerosis. The material sequenced was CD8+ T cells from PBMCs. This CDR3 is CASSSPGTGYTGELFF. The DNA for the CDR3 is TGTGCCAGCAGCTCGCCCGGGACAGGGTACACCGGGGAGCTGTTTTTT.